The 15 T cell receptor beta chains given below trace back to one sample, sequenced in a study of blood T cell repertoires in COVID-19. The data were produced by immunoSEQ multiplex PCR, yet TCRdb's version contains in-frame clones alone and is incomplete. The repertoire includes roughly 240,000 clones, about nine tenths of them detected once, and about 1% sits in the top ten. Sequenced material: PBMCs or T cells enriched from blood (not recorded which). Source of these receptors: a man aged 45-65 years who had been exposed to COVID-19.

The rearrangement links TRBV9 to TRBJ2-1; possibly TRBD1 for D (5 bases). Germline CDR1 and CDR2: SGDLS and YYNGEE. V was clipped by 3 bases and J by 5 bases, with 12 bases between them. The CDR3 loop spans 14 amino acids. This CDR3 is CASSAHPTDNEQFF. As DNA, the CDR3 is TGTGCCAGCAGCGCCCACCCGACAGACAATGAGCAGTTCTTC.

This clone was observed once. The gene calls are TRBV5-8 and TRBJ1-1, with a tentative D call TRBD1 (6 bases). Deletions cut 1 base from V and 1 base from J, with 14 bases between. Germline-derived CDR1 and CDR2 are SGHTS and YDEGEE. This CDR3 spans 16 amino acids. CDR3 in DNA: TGTGCCAGCAGCTTGTATTGGGGGCGCGAGAACACTGAAGCTTTCTTT. This codes for CASSLYWGRENTEAFF.

This chain joins TRBV19 and TRBJ1-5; 10 bases are shared with TRBD1. The CDR3 totals 16 residues. V dropped 5 bases and J dropped 3; count of bases not matched to a gene: 7. Looked up from germline, CDR1 is LNHDA and CDR2 is SQIVND (reference sequence). The CDR3 reads CASSSLGTGVNQPQHF. The CDR3 DNA reads TGTGCCAGTAGTTCTCTCGGGACAGGGGTCAATCAGCCCCAGCATTTT.

V usage is TRBV27 and J usage is TRBJ2-7; 10 positions match TRBD2. This CDR3 is built from 13 residues. Germline values: CDR1 MNHEY, CDR2 SMNVEV (reference sequence). Trimming at V came to 7 bases and at J to 9 bases, leaving 9 bases not matched to a gene. CDR3 sequence: CASNPSGGTVQYF. DNA for the CDR3: TGTGCCAGCAACCCTAGCGGGGGTACGGTGCAGTACTTC.

The CDR3 region has the DNA TGCGCCAGCAGCCACCCCACAGGGGGCACCAGGGGAAATTCACCCCTCCACTTT. The encoded protein is CASSHPTGGTRGNSPLHF. This rearrangement joins TRBV4-1 to TRBJ1-6; TRBD1 matches 9 bases. CDR1 MGHRA and CDR2 YSYEKL come from the germline V gene. The CDR3 is 18 amino acids. V was clipped by 3 bases and J by 7 bases; unmatched bases: 13.

The chain links TRBV18 to TRBJ2-7, with TRBD1 as a possible D gene (5 bases). The CDR3 spans 14 residues. Per germline, CDR1 KGHSH and CDR2 LQKENI. Deletions cut 4 bases from V and 0 bases from J, with 10 bases between. The CDR3: CASSLDRSSYEQYF. The CDR3, as DNA: TGTGCCAGCTCACTAGACAGAAGCTCCTACGAGCAGTACTTC.

V is TRBV5-1 and J is TRBJ2-7; D unresolved. The V end was cut by 2 bases, the J end by 2 bases, with 17 bases between. The CDR3 contains 16 residues. Germline loops: CDR1 SGHRS, CDR2 YFSETQ. The chain's CDR3 is CASSFGRIGETYEQYF. In nucleotides, the CDR3 is TGCGCCAGCAGCTTCGGCAGGATCGGTGAGACCTACGAGCAGTACTTC.

The chain couples TRBV2 to TRBJ2-5; 7 bases agree with TRBD1. V gave up 9 bases and J gave up 3 bases; unmatched junction bases: 4. Germline V gene data show CDR1 as SNHLY and CDR2 as FYNNEI. CDR3 length equals 12 residues. As DNA, the CDR3 is TGTGCCAGTACCGGGACAGAAGAGACCCAGTACTTC. Amino acids: CASTGTEETQYF.

This chain joins TRBV6-5 and TRBJ1-3, with 7 nucleotides matching TRBD1. Germline trimming cut 5 bases from V and 3 bases from J; bases unmatched to any gene: 4. Looked up from germline, CDR1 is MNHEY and CDR2 is SVGAGI. This CDR3 comprises 14 residues. CDR3 in DNA: TGTGCCAGCAGTACAGGGGCTAATGGAAACACCATATATTTT. It specifies CASSTGANGNTIYF.

About this clone itself: Other DNA variants within this sample encode the same CDR3. This rearrangement joins TRBV5-1 to TRBJ2-5; TRBD1 aligns across 7 bases. The CDR3 contains 14 residues. The germline V gene encodes CDR1 SGHRS and CDR2 YFSETQ. J was trimmed by 2 bases and V by 4 bases; bases with no gene match: 5. The CDR3 DNA reads TGCGCCAGCAGCCCGGGACAGCCACAAGAGACCCAGTACTTC. Its protein is CASSPGQPQETQYF.

The chain couples TRBV7-8 to TRBJ2-7; 8 bases are shared with TRBD1. The germline gives CDR1 SGHVS, CDR2 FQNEAQ. V gave up 0 bases and J gave up 7 bases; unmatched junction bases: 5. CDR3 length: 14 residues. CDR3 protein: CASSLAGQGREQYV. The CDR3 coding sequence is TGTGCCAGCAGCTTAGCCGGACAGGGACGTGAGCAGTACGTC.

The CDR3 loop is CASSPPGEETQYF. In nucleotides, the CDR3 is TGTGCCAGCTCACCACCAGGGGAAGAGACCCAGTACTTC. V usage is TRBV18 and J usage is TRBJ2-5; D possibly corresponds to TRBD1 (5 bases). The CDR3 covers 13 residues. The germline V gene has CDR1 KGHSH and CDR2 LQKENI. Trimming pared 0 bases from V and 3 bases from J, leaving 5 bases between.

This chain uses TRBV19 with TRBJ1-2; no reliable D call. Trimming removed 3 bases at V and 4 bases at J, with 15 bases between. This CDR3 region has 15 residues. Germline values: CDR1 LNHDA, CDR2 SQIVND (reference sequence). CDR3 loop: CASSISPGLIYGYTF. For the CDR3, the DNA is TGTGCCAGTAGTATTAGTCCAGGATTGATCTATGGCTACACCTTC. The full variable domain, rest sourced from reference TRBV19 and TRBJ1-2, is DGGITQSPKYLFRKEGQNVTLSCEQNLNHDAMYWYRQDPGQGLRLIYYSQIVNDFQKGDIAEGYSVSREKKESFPLTVTSAQKNPTAFYLCASSISPGLIYGYTFGSGTRLTVV.

This sequence joins TRBV5-1 and TRBJ2-1, with TRBD2 identical over 9 bases. Germline assignment: CDR1 SGHRS and CDR2 YFSETQ. The CDR3 spans 14 residues. The ends lost 2 bases at V and 5 bases at J; junction bases unmatched: 2. CDR3 DNA: TGCGCCAGCAGCTTCAGCGGGGGGAACAATGAGCAGTTCTTC. Protein sequence: CASSFSGGNNEQFF.

The rearrangement uses TRBV20-1 and TRBJ2-2; 7 nucleotides match TRBD2. This CDR3 spans 15 amino acids. CDR1 and CDR2 from the germline V gene are DFQATT and SNEGSKA (reference sequence). Losses at the gene ends were 3 bases for V and 1 base for J; bases not matched to a gene: 5. The CDR3 spells CSASIPGGNTGELFF. The CDR3 region has the DNA TGCAGTGCTAGTATTCCGGGAGGGAACACCGGGGAGCTGTTTTTT.